These T cell receptor beta chains were read from a single sample in a study of shared clonotypes between healthy human individuals. Libraries were prepared by immunoSEQ multiplex PCR; TCRdb keeps only in-frame clonotypes and omits some of them. The profile shows some 2 million clones, roughly 95% of them singletons. Sequenced input: naive CD8+ T cells sorted from blood. The source of these receptors is a man aged 18 to 35 in good health. CDR3s include the opening cysteine and the closing phenylalanine or tryptophan. The D gene is left open where the match is weak.

v_call: TRBV5-1; j_call: TRBJ2-1; d_call: NA; cdr3_aa: CASSLGGDNEQFF; cdr3_nt: TGCGCCAGCAGCTTGGGCGGGGACAATGAGCAGTTCTTC
v_call: TRBV2; j_call: TRBJ1-1; d_call: NA; cdr3_aa: CASMGSQDSTEAFF; cdr3_nt: TGTGCCAGCATGGGGAGTCAGGATTCGACTGAAGCTTTCTTT
v_call: TRBV28; j_call: TRBJ2-1; d_call: TRBD1; cdr3_aa: CASSLGTGGSEQFF; cdr3_nt: TGTGCCAGCAGTTTGGGGACAGGGGGTAGCGAGCAGTTCTTC
v_call: TRBV7-2; j_call: TRBJ2-7; d_call: NA; cdr3_aa: CASSVRDIRNEQYF; cdr3_nt: TGTGCCAGCAGCGTCCGGGACATTAGAAACGAGCAGTACTTC
v_call: TRBV2; j_call: TRBJ2-7; d_call: TRBD1; cdr3_aa: CASSAGTGYEQYF; cdr3_nt: TGTGCCAGCAGCGCAGGGACAGGCTACGAGCAGTACTTC
v_call: TRBV19; j_call: TRBJ1-2; d_call: NA; cdr3_aa: CASSATGSYTF; cdr3_nt: TGTGCCAGTAGTGCTACTGGCAGCTACACCTTC
v_call: TRBV14; j_call: TRBJ2-7; d_call: NA; cdr3_aa: CASSQGRGWSYEQYF; cdr3_nt: TGTGCCAGCAGCCAAGGTAGGGGATGGTCCTACGAGCAGTACTTC
v_call: TRBV6-5; j_call: TRBJ2-5; d_call: NA; cdr3_aa: CASSYSRAGRETQYF; cdr3_nt: TGTGCCAGCAGTTACAGCCGTGCAGGGAGAGAGACCCAGTACTTC
v_call: TRBV27; j_call: TRBJ2-7; d_call: NA; cdr3_aa: CASSFSQGLAYEQYF; cdr3_nt: TGTGCCAGCAGTTTCTCACAGGGACTCGCCTACGAGCAGTACTTC
v_call: TRBV10-3; j_call: TRBJ2-3; d_call: TRBD1; cdr3_aa: CAIRGQGASTDTQYF; cdr3_nt: TGTGCCATCAGAGGACAGGGGGCGAGCACAGATACGCAGTATTTT
v_call: TRBV14; j_call: TRBJ1-1; d_call: NA; cdr3_aa: CASSPGWNTEAFF; cdr3_nt: TGTGCCAGCAGCCCCGGGTGGAACACTGAAGCTTTCTTT
v_call: TRBV7-8; j_call: TRBJ2-7; d_call: NA; cdr3_aa: CASSFLPGSYEQYF; cdr3_nt: TGTGCCAGCAGCTTTCTCCCGGGATCCTACGAGCAGTACTTC
v_call: TRBV15; j_call: TRBJ2-3; d_call: TRBD1; cdr3_aa: CATSGGDRGSDTQYF; cdr3_nt: TGTGCCACCAGCGGCGGGGACAGGGGATCAGATACGCAGTATTTT
v_call: TRBV5-6; j_call: TRBJ1-5; d_call: NA; cdr3_aa: CASSPLRGQPQHF; cdr3_nt: TGTGCCAGCAGCCCCCTCAGGGGTCAGCCCCAGCATTTT
v_call: TRBV4-1; j_call: TRBJ2-4; d_call: NA; cdr3_aa: CASSWQADGAKNIQYF; cdr3_nt: TGCGCCAGCAGCTGGCAGGCCGACGGGGCCAAAAACATTCAGTACTTC
v_call: TRBV7-9; j_call: TRBJ2-5; d_call: NA; cdr3_aa: CASSQGDPGGPQETQYF; cdr3_nt: TGTGCCAGCAGCCAAGGAGATCCTGGAGGACCCCAAGAGACCCAGTACTTC
v_call: TRBV7-9; j_call: TRBJ2-7; d_call: NA; cdr3_aa: CASSLGGQAYEQYF; cdr3_nt: TGTGCCAGCAGCTTAGGGGGCCAAGCCTACGAGCAGTACTTC
v_call: TRBV27; j_call: TRBJ1-6; d_call: TRBD1; cdr3_aa: CASSSQGDSPLHF; cdr3_nt: TGTGCCAGCAGTTCGCAGGGGGATTCACCCCTCCACTTT